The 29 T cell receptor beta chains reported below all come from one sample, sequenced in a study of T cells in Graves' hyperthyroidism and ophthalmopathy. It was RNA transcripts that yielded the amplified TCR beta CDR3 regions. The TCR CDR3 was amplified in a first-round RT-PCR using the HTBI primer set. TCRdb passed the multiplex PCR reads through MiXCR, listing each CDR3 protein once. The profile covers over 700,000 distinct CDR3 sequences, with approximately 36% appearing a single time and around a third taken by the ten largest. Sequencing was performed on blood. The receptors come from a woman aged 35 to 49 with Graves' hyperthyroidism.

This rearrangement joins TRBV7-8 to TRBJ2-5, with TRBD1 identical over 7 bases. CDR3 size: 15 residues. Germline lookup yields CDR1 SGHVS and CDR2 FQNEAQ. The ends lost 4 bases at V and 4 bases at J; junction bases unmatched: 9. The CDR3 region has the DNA TGTGCCAGCAGCTCCAGTGACAGGGCGGTAGAGACCCAGTACTTC. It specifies CASSSSDRAVETQYF.

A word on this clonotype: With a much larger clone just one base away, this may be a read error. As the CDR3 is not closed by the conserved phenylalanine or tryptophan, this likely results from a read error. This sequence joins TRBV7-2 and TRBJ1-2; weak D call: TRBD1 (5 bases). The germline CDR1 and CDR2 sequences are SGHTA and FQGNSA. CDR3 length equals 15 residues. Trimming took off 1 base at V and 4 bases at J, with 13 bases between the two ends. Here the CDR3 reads CASSLDPGPAYGYTI. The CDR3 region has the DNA TGTGCCAGCAGCTTAGACCCAGGGCCTGCCTATGGCTACACCATC.

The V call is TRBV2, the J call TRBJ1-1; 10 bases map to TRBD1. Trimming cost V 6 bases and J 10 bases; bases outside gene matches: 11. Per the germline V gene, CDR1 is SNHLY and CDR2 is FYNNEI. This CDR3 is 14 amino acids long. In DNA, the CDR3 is TGTGCCAGCAGCGAGACAGGGGGCTCACGGACAGCTTTCTTT. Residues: CASSETGGSRTAFF.

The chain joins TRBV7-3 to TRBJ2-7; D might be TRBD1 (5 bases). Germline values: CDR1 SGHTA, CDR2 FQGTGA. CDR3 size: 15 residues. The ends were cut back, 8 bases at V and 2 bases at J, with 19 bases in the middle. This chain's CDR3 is CASSHPSDKAYEQYF. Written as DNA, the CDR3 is TGTGCCAGCTCACATCCGTCGGACAAGGCCTACGAGCAGTACTTC.

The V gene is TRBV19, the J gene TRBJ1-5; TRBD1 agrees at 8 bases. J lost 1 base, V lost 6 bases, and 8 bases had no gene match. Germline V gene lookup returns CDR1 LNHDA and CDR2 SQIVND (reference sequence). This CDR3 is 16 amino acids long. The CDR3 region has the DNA TGTGCCAGTAGCTGGCTCCAGGGGGCAAGCAATCAGCCCCAGCATTTT. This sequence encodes CASSWLQGASNQPQHF.

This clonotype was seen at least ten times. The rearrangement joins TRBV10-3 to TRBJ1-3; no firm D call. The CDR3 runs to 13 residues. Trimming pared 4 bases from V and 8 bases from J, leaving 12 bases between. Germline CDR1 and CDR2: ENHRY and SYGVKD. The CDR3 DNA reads TGTGCCATCAGTGCCAACAGTCGTTACACCATATATTTT. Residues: CAISANSRYTIYF.

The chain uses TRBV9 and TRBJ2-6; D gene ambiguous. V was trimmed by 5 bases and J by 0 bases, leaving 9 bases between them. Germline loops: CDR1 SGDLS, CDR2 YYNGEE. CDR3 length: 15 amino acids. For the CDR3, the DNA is TGTGCCAGCAGTGGAGAAGACTCTGGGGCCAACGTCCTGACTTTC. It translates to CASSGEDSGANVLTF.

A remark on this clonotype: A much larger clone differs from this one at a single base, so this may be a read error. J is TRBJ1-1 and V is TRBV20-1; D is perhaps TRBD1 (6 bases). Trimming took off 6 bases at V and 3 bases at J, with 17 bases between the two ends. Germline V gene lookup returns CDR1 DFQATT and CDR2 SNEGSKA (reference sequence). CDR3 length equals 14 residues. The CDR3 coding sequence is TGCAGTGCCCTTTTGGGGGGCGGGCACACTGAAGCTTTCTTT. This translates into CSALLGGGHTEAFF.

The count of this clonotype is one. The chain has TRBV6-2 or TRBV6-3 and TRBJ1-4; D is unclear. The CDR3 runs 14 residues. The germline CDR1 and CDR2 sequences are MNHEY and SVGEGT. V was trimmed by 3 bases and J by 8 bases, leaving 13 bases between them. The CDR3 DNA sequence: TGTGCCAGCAGTTATTATTTCAAAGAGGAAAAACTGTTTTTT. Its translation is CASSYYFKEEKLFF.

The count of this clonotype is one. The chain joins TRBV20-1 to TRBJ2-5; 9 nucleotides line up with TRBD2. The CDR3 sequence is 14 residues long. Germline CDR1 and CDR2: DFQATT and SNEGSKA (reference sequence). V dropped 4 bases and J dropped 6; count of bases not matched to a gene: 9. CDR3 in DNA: TGCAGTGCTATGGGGCTAGCGGGGTCTCAGACCCAGTACTTC. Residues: CSAMGLAGSQTQYF.

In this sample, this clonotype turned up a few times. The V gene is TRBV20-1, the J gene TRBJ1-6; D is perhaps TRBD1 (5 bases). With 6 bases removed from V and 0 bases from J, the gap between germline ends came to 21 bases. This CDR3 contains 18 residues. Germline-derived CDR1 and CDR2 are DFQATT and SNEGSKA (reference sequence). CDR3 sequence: CSAWDFFSSSSYNSPLHF. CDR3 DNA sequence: TGCAGTGCCTGGGACTTCTTTAGTTCCAGCTCCTATAATTCACCCCTCCACTTT.

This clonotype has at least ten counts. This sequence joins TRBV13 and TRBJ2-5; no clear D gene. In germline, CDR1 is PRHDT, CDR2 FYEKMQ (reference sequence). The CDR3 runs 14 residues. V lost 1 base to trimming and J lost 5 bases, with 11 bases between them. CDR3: CASSLADAVETQYF. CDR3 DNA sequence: TGTGCCAGCAGCTTAGCTGACGCCGTGGAGACCCAGTACTTC.

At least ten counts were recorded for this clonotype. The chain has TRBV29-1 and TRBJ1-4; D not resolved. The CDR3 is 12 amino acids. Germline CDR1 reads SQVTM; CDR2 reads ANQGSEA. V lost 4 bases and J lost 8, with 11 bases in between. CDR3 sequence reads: CSVGGGSEKLFF. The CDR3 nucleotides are TGCAGCGTTGGAGGCGGCAGCGAAAAACTGTTTTTT.

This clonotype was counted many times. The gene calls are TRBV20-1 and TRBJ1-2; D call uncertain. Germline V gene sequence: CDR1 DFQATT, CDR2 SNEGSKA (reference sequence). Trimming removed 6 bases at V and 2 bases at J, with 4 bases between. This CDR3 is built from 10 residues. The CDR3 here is CSAENYGYTF. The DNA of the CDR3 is TGCAGTGCGGAGAACTATGGCTACACCTTC.

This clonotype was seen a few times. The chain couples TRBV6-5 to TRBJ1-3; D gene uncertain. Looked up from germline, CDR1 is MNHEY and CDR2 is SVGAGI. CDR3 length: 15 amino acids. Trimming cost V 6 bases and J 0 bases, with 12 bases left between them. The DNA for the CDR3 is TGTGCCAGCAGACCGGACCGAAACTCTGGAAACACCATATATTTT. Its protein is CASRPDRNSGNTIYF.

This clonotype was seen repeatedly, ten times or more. The CDR3 coding sequence is TGCAGTGCCCACCCCACCGTAAGCTACGAGCAGTACTTC. Residues: CSAHPTVSYEQYF. The chain is built from TRBV20-1 and TRBJ2-7, with no clear D. The CDR3 has 13 residues. Trimming removed 6 bases from V and 3 bases from J, with 15 bases in between. Germline values: CDR1 DFQATT, CDR2 SNEGSKA (reference sequence).

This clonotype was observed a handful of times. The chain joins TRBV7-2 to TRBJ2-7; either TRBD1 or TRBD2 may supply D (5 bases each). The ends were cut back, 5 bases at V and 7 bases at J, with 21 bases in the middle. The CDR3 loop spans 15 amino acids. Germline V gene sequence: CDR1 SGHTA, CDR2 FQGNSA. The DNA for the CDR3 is TGTGCCAGCAGCCCCCAGGGACCCTCCATAGGGGAGCAGTACTTC. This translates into CASSPQGPSIGEQYF.

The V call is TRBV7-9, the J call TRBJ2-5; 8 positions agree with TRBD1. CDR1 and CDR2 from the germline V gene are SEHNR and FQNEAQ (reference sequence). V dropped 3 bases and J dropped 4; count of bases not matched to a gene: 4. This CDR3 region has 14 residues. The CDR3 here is CASSFRTGSETQYF. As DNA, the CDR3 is TGTGCCAGCAGCTTTAGGACAGGGTCAGAGACCCAGTACTTC.

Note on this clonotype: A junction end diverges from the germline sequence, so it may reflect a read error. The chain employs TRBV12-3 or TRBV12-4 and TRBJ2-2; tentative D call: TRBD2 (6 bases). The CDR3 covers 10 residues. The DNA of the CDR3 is TGTGCCAGCAGCGTCGGGGGGCTGTTTTTT. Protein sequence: CASSVGGLFF.

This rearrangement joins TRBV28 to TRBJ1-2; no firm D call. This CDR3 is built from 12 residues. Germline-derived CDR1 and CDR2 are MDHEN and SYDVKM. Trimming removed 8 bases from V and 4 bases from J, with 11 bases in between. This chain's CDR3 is CASVGSTYGYTF. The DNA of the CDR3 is TGTGCCAGCGTTGGGTCAACCTATGGCTACACCTTC.

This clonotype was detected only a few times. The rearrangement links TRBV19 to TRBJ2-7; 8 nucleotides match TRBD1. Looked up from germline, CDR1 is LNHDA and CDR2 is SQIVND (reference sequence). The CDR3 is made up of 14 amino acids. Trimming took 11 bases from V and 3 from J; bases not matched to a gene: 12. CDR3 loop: CAWRGSGQDYEQYF. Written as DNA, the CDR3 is TGTGCCTGGAGGGGCTCGGGACAGGACTACGAGCAGTACTTC.

The CDR3 DNA is TGTGCCAGCAGCATTATCGGTGTTTGGGAGACCCAGTACTTC. This gives the protein CASSIIGVWETQYF. The chain recombines TRBV10-3 with TRBJ2-5; unclear D gene. The germline gives CDR1 ENHRY, CDR2 SYGVKD. The CDR3 sequence is 14 residues long. Trimming shortened V by 10 bases and J by 5 bases, and 20 bases separated the two germline ends.

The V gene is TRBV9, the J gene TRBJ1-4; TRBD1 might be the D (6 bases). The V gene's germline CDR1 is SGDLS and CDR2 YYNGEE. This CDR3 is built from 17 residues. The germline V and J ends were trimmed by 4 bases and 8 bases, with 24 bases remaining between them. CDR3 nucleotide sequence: TGTGCCAGCAGCACCCACAGGGTGCTACAAAGAGGGGAAAAACTGTTTTTT. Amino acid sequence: CASSTHRVLQRGEKLFF. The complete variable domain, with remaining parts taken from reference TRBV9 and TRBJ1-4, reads DSGVTQTPKHLITATGQRVTLRCSPRSGDLSVYWYQQSLDQGLQFLIQYYNGEERAKGNILERFSAQQFPDLHSELNLSSLELGDSALYFCASSTHRVLQRGEKLFFGSGTQLSVL.

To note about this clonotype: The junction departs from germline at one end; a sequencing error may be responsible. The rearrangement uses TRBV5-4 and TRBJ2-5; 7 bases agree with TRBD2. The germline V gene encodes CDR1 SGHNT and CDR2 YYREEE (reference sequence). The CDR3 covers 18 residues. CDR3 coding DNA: TGTGCCAGCAGATTGGAGGCGGGGGTGGGGCGGTACCAAGAGACCCAGTACTTC. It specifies CASRLEAGVGRYQETQYF.

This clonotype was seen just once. In DNA, the CDR3 is TGCGCCAGCAGCCTGGGGACAGCCTACGAGCAGTTCTTC. Translated: CASSLGTAYEQFF. This chain links TRBV5-1 with TRBJ2-7; 7 bases line up with TRBD1. The DNA end is more similar to TRBJ2-1, so the J call may be wrong. The CDR3 spans 13 residues. Germline lookup yields CDR1 SGHRS and CDR2 YFSETQ.

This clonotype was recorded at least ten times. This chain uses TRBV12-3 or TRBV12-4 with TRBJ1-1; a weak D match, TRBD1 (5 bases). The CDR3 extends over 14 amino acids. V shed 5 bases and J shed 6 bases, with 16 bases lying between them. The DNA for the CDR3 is TGTGCCAGCAGTCCTGGGGGGTTGGATCCTGAAGCTTTCTTT. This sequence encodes CASSPGGLDPEAFF.

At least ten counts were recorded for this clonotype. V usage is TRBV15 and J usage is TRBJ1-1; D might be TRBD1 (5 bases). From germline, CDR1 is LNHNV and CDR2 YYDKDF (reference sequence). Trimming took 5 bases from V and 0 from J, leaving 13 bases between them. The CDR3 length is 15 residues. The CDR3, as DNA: TGTGCCACCAGCTATTCCGGGGGAATGAACACTGAAGCTTTCTTT. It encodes CATSYSGGMNTEAFF.

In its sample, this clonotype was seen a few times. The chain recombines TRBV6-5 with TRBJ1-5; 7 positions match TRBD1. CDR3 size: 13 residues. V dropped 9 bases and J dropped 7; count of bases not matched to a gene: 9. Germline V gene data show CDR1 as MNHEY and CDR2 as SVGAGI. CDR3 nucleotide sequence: TGTGCCAGGCTAGACAGGGTAGAGCAGCCCCAGCATTTT. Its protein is CARLDRVEQPQHF.

CDR3 in amino acids: CSSQGVNTEAFF. Written as DNA, the CDR3 is TGCAGCTCACAGGGTGTCAACACTGAAGCTTTCTTT. The chain is built from TRBV29-1 and TRBJ1-1, with D possibly TRBD1 on 6 matching bases. The germline V gene has CDR1 SQVTM and CDR2 ANQGSEA. The CDR3 has 12 amino acids. The V gene lost 8 bases and the J gene lost 2 bases, with 12 bases spanning the gap.